Below, 25 T cell receptor beta chains from the same sample are listed, as sequenced in a study of blood T cells in healthy people across ages. Through a sample-barcoded 5' primer and a J-beta primer mix, a second PCR was run for roughly 6 to 11 cycles. From the 5' RACE reads, TCRdb called clonotypes with MiXCR, one entry per CDR3 protein. The data contain 550,000 to 750,000 distinct CDR3 sequences, roughly 20% of them singletons. Material for sequencing was blood. These receptors all stem from a man aged 65 to 85 in good health.

This clonotype came up a few times. This chain joins TRBV27 and TRBJ1-5, with TRBD1 matching over 7 bases. The J segment lost 0 bases and the V segment lost 7 bases, leaving 6 bases of the junction unmatched. The CDR3 is made up of 15 amino acids. From germline, CDR1 is MNHEY and CDR2 SMNVEV (reference sequence). CDR3 sequence reads: CASNDRAYSNQPQHF. The CDR3 DNA follows: TGTGCCAGCAATGACAGGGCATATAGCAATCAGCCCCAGCATTTT.

J is TRBJ2-1 and V is TRBV7-2, with D maybe TRBD2 (6 bases). TRBJ2-5 explains the end of the DNA better; the J call may be wrong. CDR1 and CDR2 from the germline V gene are SGHTA and FQGNSA. This CDR3 region has 14 residues. CDR3 region: CASSLRGSPETQYF. The CDR3 bases are TGTGCCAGCAGCTTACGGGGGTCCCCAGAGACCCAGTACTTC.

V usage is TRBV6-2 or TRBV6-3 and J usage is TRBJ2-4; no clear D. The germline V gene encodes CDR1 MNHEY and CDR2 SVGEGT. The CDR3 extends over 13 amino acids. Trimming pared 4 bases from V and 9 bases from J, leaving 13 bases between. The DNA for the CDR3 is TGTGCCAGCAGTTTGGGATCCTCGGGCATTCAGTACTTC. As protein: CASSLGSSGIQYF.

This clonotype has a handful of counts. V and J are TRBV2 and TRBJ2-5, with D possibly TRBD2 on 6 matching bases. The DNA end is more similar to TRBJ2-1, so the J call may be wrong. Looked up from germline, CDR1 is SNHLY and CDR2 is FYNNEI. This CDR3 spans 15 amino acids. Written as DNA, the CDR3 is TGTGCCAGCAGGAGATTAGTCGGAGGGTACAATGAGCAGTTCTTC. Protein: CASRRLVGGYNEQFF.

This clonotype was picked up a small number of times. The chain is built from TRBV29-1 and TRBJ1-1; a weak D match, TRBD1 (5 bases). There are 12 residues in the CDR3. The V end was cut by 2 bases, the J end by 1 base, with 5 bases between. Germline lookup yields CDR1 SQVTM and CDR2 ANQGSEA. The CDR3 region has the DNA TGCAGCGTTGAACAGGGGAACACTGAAGCTTTCTTT. This encodes CSVEQGNTEAFF.

The rearrangement uses TRBV2 and TRBJ2-1; 10 nucleotides agree with TRBD2. This CDR3 comprises 15 residues. The V gene end was trimmed by 7 bases and the J gene end by 9 bases; junction bases not matched to a gene: 12. Per germline, CDR1 SNHLY and CDR2 FYNNEI. CDR3 nucleotides: TGTGCCAGCATGCGCGGGCTAGCGGGAGATGGTGAGCAGTTCTTC. It specifies CASMRGLAGDGEQFF. Drawing the rest from reference TRBV2 and TRBJ2-1, the complete variable domain is EPEVTQTPSHQVTQMGQEVILRCVPISNHLYFYWYRQILGQKVEFLVSFYNNEISEKSEIFDDQFSVERPDGSNFTLKIRSTKLEDSAMYFCASMRGLAGDGEQFFGPGTRLTVL.

This chain links TRBV9 with TRBJ2-3; no clear D. Germline-derived CDR1 and CDR2 are SGDLS and YYNGEE. With 3 bases removed from V and 4 bases from J, the gap between germline ends came to 9 bases. The CDR3 length is 13 residues. In nucleotides, the CDR3 is TGTGCCAGCAGCGCCCCTGCGGCAGATACGCAGTATTTT. Translating it yields CASSAPAADTQYF.

This clonotype was seen a few times. The gene calls are TRBV29-1 and TRBJ1-4; D possibly corresponds to TRBD1 (6 bases). Germline V CDR1 and CDR2: SQVTM, ANQGSEA. Trimming took 2 bases from V and 8 from J, leaving 12 bases between them. The CDR3 has 13 amino acids. The CDR3 sequence: CSVEMDSQEKLFF. For the CDR3, the DNA is TGCAGCGTTGAAATGGACAGTCAGGAAAAACTGTTTTTT.

J is TRBJ2-1 and V is TRBV20-1; D unresolved. Trimming took off 0 bases at V and 4 bases at J, with 7 bases between the two ends. Germline CDR1 reads DFQATT; CDR2 reads SNEGSKA (reference sequence). The CDR3 loop spans 13 amino acids. CDR3: CSARDGVYNEQFF. The CDR3 DNA is TGCAGTGCTAGAGACGGAGTATACAATGAGCAGTTCTTC.

This clonotype was seen ten or more times. The chain recombines TRBV5-6 with TRBJ2-1; D uncertain. CDR3 length: 12 residues. V gave up 2 bases and J gave up 6 bases, with 6 bases separating them. Looked up from germline, CDR1 is SGHDT and CDR2 is YYEEEE. DNA for the CDR3: TGTGCCAGCAGCTTCAGCGTCAATGAGCAGTTCTTC. Translated, it gives CASSFSVNEQFF. The whole variable domain, remainder taken from reference TRBV5-6 and TRBJ2-1, is DAGVTQSPTHLIKTRGQQVTLRCSPKSGHDTVSWYQQALGQGPQFIFQYYEEEERQRGNFPDRFSGHQFPNYSSELNVNALLLGDSALYLCASSFSVNEQFFGPGTRLTVL.

This clonotype was detected only a few times. J is TRBJ1-5 and V is TRBV7-2, with D possibly being TRBD1 (6 bases). The V gene lost 1 base and the J gene lost 8 bases, with 12 bases spanning the gap. Germline values: CDR1 SGHTA, CDR2 FQGNSA. There are 14 residues in the CDR3. CDR3 amino acids: CASSLGGGLEPQHF. CDR3 bases: TGTGCCAGCAGCTTAGGAGGGGGGTTGGAGCCCCAGCATTTT.

The gene calls are TRBV20-1 and TRBJ1-5; D might be TRBD1 (5 bases). CDR1 DFQATT and CDR2 SNEGSKA come from the germline V gene (reference sequence). Trimming removed 3 bases from V and 3 bases from J, with 12 bases in between. The length of the CDR3 is 14 residues. CDR3 amino acids: CSASNSGANQPQHF. CDR3 sequence (DNA): TGCAGTGCTAGTAATTCTGGGGCCAATCAGCCCCAGCATTTT.

J is TRBJ1-5 and V is TRBV20-1; 7 bases fit TRBD1. The CDR3 spans 16 residues. With 3 bases clipped from V and 2 bases from J, the junction kept 10 bases outside the gene matches. The V gene's germline CDR1 is DFQATT and CDR2 SNEGSKA (reference sequence). The chain's CDR3 is CSARSDRAGGNQPQHF. CDR3 in DNA: TGCAGTGCTAGGAGCGACAGGGCGGGGGGCAATCAGCCCCAGCATTTT.

This clonotype was found many times. The chain combines TRBV5-1 with TRBJ2-7; 7 positions match TRBD1. From germline, CDR1 is SGHRS and CDR2 YFSETQ. The junction had 14 bases not matched to a gene; V was cut back by 2 bases and J by 6 bases. The CDR3 is 16 amino acids. The CDR3 here is CASSFNSRQGSIEQYF. The DNA of the CDR3 is TGCGCCAGCAGCTTTAACAGCCGACAGGGTTCGATCGAGCAGTACTTC. Together with reference TRBV5-1 and TRBJ2-7, the CDR3 gives the full variable domain: KAGVTQTPRYLIKTRGQQVTLSCSPISGHRSVSWYQQTPGQGLQFLFEYFSETQRNKGNFPGRFSGRQFSNSRSEMNVSTLELGDSALYLCASSFNSRQGSIEQYFGPGTRLTVT.

This sequence joins TRBV10-3 and TRBJ2-3, with D tentatively TRBD2 (6 bases). The V and J ends lost 2 bases and 10 bases respectively, with 16 bases between them. This CDR3 has 14 amino acids. Germline V gene data show CDR1 as ENHRY and CDR2 as SYGVKD. The CDR3 sequence is CAISEREGGDAQYF. CDR3 nucleotides: TGTGCCATCAGTGAGCGTGAGGGAGGTGATGCGCAGTATTTT.

J is TRBJ2-4 and V is TRBV11-2; a possible D gene is TRBD2 (6 bases). CDR1 and CDR2 (germline): SGHAT, FQNNGV. The CDR3 is 15 amino acids. The ends were cut back, 3 bases at V and 3 bases at J, with 12 bases in the middle. The CDR3 protein is CASSLEGLGKNIQYF. CDR3 in DNA: TGTGCCAGCAGCTTGGAGGGGTTGGGCAAAAACATTCAGTACTTC.

V and J are TRBV12-5 and TRBJ2-1; the D is unclear. Trimming took 1 base from V and 4 from J, leaving 8 bases between them. There are 14 residues in the CDR3. Germline V lookup: CDR1 LGHNT, CDR2 FRNRAP. The chain's CDR3 is CASGLAPPYNEQFF. As DNA, the CDR3 is TGTGCTAGTGGTTTGGCCCCGCCTTACAATGAGCAGTTCTTC.

The table lists this clonotype with many counts. The chain has TRBV28 and TRBJ2-6; no clear D gene. Trimming cost V 6 bases and J 0 bases, with 6 bases left between them. This CDR3 spans 14 amino acids. Germline values: CDR1 MDHEN, CDR2 SYDVKM. CDR3 sequence reads: CASSSFSGANVLTF. The CDR3 nucleotides are TGTGCCAGCAGCTCCTTCTCTGGGGCCAACGTCCTGACTTTC. The full variable domain, in which reference TRBV28 and TRBJ2-6 provide the parts outside the CDR3, is DVKVTQSSRYLVKRTGEKVFLECVQDMDHENMFWYRQDPGLGLRLIYFSYDVKMKEKGDIPEGYSVSREKKERFSLILESASTNQTSMYLCASSSFSGANVLTFGAGSRLTVL.

V and J are TRBV11-3 and TRBJ2-5, with TRBD2 identical over 8 bases. The CDR3 runs 15 residues. The V gene end was trimmed by 5 bases and the J gene end by 3 bases; junction bases not matched to a gene: 8. CDR1 is SGHNT, CDR2 YENEEA, per germline. CDR3: CASSLGRAGKETQYF. CDR3 nucleotides: TGTGCCAGCAGCCTCGGGAGGGCCGGTAAAGAGACCCAGTACTTC. Drawing the rest from reference TRBV11-3 and TRBJ2-5, the complete variable domain is EAGVVQSPRYKIIEKKQPVAFWCNPISGHNTLYWYLQNLGQGPELLIRYENEEAVDDSQLPKDRFSAERLKGVDSTLKIQPAELGDSAVYLCASSLGRAGKETQYFGPGTRLLVL.

This clonotype was counted at least ten times. J is TRBJ1-2 and V is TRBV5-1, with D unclear. The CDR3 sequence is 14 residues long. V was trimmed by 1 base and J by 0 bases, leaving 7 bases between them. CDR1 SGHRS and CDR2 YFSETQ come from the germline V gene. Here the CDR3 reads CASSLLVSNYGYTF. In DNA, the CDR3 is TGCGCCAGCAGCTTGCTCGTGTCTAACTATGGCTACACCTTC. The full variable domain, rest sourced from reference TRBV5-1 and TRBJ1-2, is KAGVTQTPRYLIKTRGQQVTLSCSPISGHRSVSWYQQTPGQGLQFLFEYFSETQRNKGNFPGRFSGRQFSNSRSEMNVSTLELGDSALYLCASSLLVSNYGYTFGSGTRLTVV.

The chain has TRBV7-3 and TRBJ1-2; 8 nucleotides align to TRBD1. After removal of 5 bases from V and 3 bases from J, the junction contained 14 bases not matched to a gene. The CDR3 extends over 17 amino acids. Germline CDR1 is SGHTA and CDR2 is FQGTGA. The CDR3 spells CASSPKGRGPLDYGYTF. The DNA of the CDR3 is TGTGCCAGCAGCCCCAAGGGCAGGGGGCCTTTGGACTATGGCTACACCTTC. The complete variable domain, with remaining parts taken from reference TRBV7-3 and TRBJ1-2, reads GAGVSQTPSNKVTEKGKYVELRCDPISGHTALYWYRQSLGQGPEFLIYFQGTGAADDSGLPNDRFFAVRPEGSVSTLKIQRTERGDSAVYLCASSPKGRGPLDYGYTFGSGTRLTVV.

On this clonotype itself: One junction end does not reproduce the germline sequence, and a read error may be involved. DNA for the CDR3: TGCAGTTCTAGTCGGATTGGTAATGAAAAACTGTTTTTT. It is translated as CSSSRIGNEKLFF. J is TRBJ1-4 and V is TRBV20-1; D is undetermined. The CDR3 is made up of 13 amino acids. Looked up from germline, CDR1 is DFQATT and CDR2 is SNEGSKA (reference sequence).

J is TRBJ2-7 and V is TRBV12-3 or TRBV12-4; the match to TRBD1 covers 11 bases. This CDR3 comprises 15 residues. V dropped 4 bases and J dropped 4; count of bases not matched to a gene: 6. The CDR3 reads CASSSSGQGDYEQYF. CDR3 DNA: TGTGCCAGCAGTTCCTCGGGACAGGGGGATTACGAGCAGTACTTC.

This clonotype has only one observation. This chain links TRBV7-2 with TRBJ2-1; D remains ambiguous. CDR1 and CDR2 from the germline V gene are SGHTA and FQGNSA. The germline V and J ends were trimmed by 5 bases and 2 bases, with 13 bases remaining between them. The CDR3 has 15 residues. The CDR3 protein is CASSPNGEPYNEQFF. DNA for the CDR3: TGTGCCAGCAGCCCTAATGGGGAACCCTACAATGAGCAGTTCTTC.

This clonotype was seen repeatedly, ten times or more. V and J are TRBV3-1 and TRBJ2-1; D perhaps matches TRBD2 (6 bases). V gave up 4 bases and J gave up 1 base, with 11 bases separating them. The CDR3 loop spans 15 amino acids. Germline V lookup: CDR1 LGHDT, CDR2 YNNKEL (reference sequence). Written as DNA, the CDR3 is TGTGCCAGCAGCCCGACTCTAGCGTCCTACAATGAGCAGTTCTTC. Protein: CASSPTLASYNEQFF.